These 27 T cell receptor beta chains originate from one sample sequenced in a study of blood T cell repertoires in COVID-19. The assay was immunoSEQ multiplex PCR, and TCRdb's table has in-frame clones only and misses some. Of around 100,000 clones in the sample, 84% were seen once. Sequencing was carried out using peripheral blood. The receptors originated from a human donor in a cohort sampled during active or convalescent COVID-19.

The chain employs TRBV11-3 and TRBJ2-7; D unresolved. With 1 base removed from V and 0 bases from J, the gap between germline ends came to 7 bases. Germline CDR1 and CDR2: SGHNT and YENEEA. CDR3 length equals 14 residues. The CDR3 protein is CASSLGLNSYEQYF. The CDR3 DNA follows: TGTGCCAGCAGCTTAGGGCTCAACTCCTACGAGCAGTACTTC.

This clone was counted many times. This rearrangement joins TRBV7-3 to TRBJ1-1; D gene unclear. Trimming removed 6 bases at V and 1 base at J, with 9 bases between. CDR3 size: 13 residues. Looked up from germline, CDR1 is SGHTA and CDR2 is FQGTGA. CDR3 coding DNA: TGTGCCAGCAGTACGACGGGGAACACTGAAGCTTTCTTT. It translates to CASSTTGNTEAFF.

This chain uses TRBV6-2 or TRBV6-3 with TRBJ2-5, with 8 nucleotides matching TRBD1. This CDR3 is 16 amino acids long. Germline CDR1 is MNHEY and CDR2 is SVGEGT. Germline trimming cut 0 bases from V and 2 bases from J; bases unmatched to any gene: 5. This chain's CDR3 is CASSYSFGQGQETQYF. The DNA of the CDR3 is TGTGCCAGCAGTTACTCGTTTGGACAGGGTCAAGAGACCCAGTACTTC.

Comment on this clone: The junction does not match germline at one end; this may be a read error. The chain combines TRBV7-6 with TRBJ1-3, with 8 bases that match TRBD1. Per germline, CDR1 SGHVS and CDR2 FNYEAQ. This CDR3 contains 15 residues. The CDR3, as DNA: TGTGCCAGCAGATTAGGACAGGGCTCTGGAAACACCATATATTTT. It is translated as CASRLGQGSGNTIYF.

This chain links TRBV28 with TRBJ1-2, with a possible D match to TRBD1 (5 bases). Germline CDR1 is MDHEN and CDR2 is SYDVKM. This CDR3 is 13 amino acids long. V dropped 5 bases and J dropped 4 bases, with 11 bases sitting between them. The CDR3 reads CASSGGASYGYTF. The CDR3 nucleotides are TGTGCCAGCAGTGGAGGGGCTAGCTATGGCTACACCTTC.

CDR3 nucleotides: TGTGCCAGCAGCCCACCGGGGACAGGGGGCTCAGCTTTCTTT. Protein sequence: CASSPPGTGGSAFF. The V gene is TRBV7-9, the J gene TRBJ1-1, with TRBD1 identical over 12 bases. The germline gives CDR1 SEHNR, CDR2 FQNEAQ (reference sequence). The CDR3 covers 14 residues. With 5 bases clipped from V and 10 bases from J, the junction kept 8 bases outside the gene matches.

The chain is built from TRBV29-1 and TRBJ1-1, with TRBD1 identical over 7 bases. Germline values: CDR1 SQVTM, CDR2 ANQGSEA. V shed 6 bases and J 1 base; nucleotides not matched to a gene: 2. The CDR3 spans 12 residues. The CDR3 DNA reads TGCAGCGTGGGGACAGCGAACACTGAAGCTTTCTTT. Translated, it gives CSVGTANTEAFF.

This clone was detected once. V is TRBV6-5 and J is TRBJ2-3, with D maybe TRBD2 (6 bases). The germline CDR1 and CDR2 sequences are MNHEY and SVGAGI. Trimming stripped 6 bases from V and 2 bases from J, with 9 bases between. The CDR3 is made up of 13 amino acids. CDR3 in amino acids: CASRGRITDTQYF. CDR3 bases: TGTGCCAGCAGGGGGAGGATCACAGATACGCAGTATTTT.

The chain has TRBV4-1 and TRBJ1-4; TRBD1 matches 8 bases. Germline assignment: CDR1 MGHRA and CDR2 YSYEKL. The CDR3 is made up of 15 amino acids. With V trimmed by 0 bases and J by 3 bases, 0 bases remained unmatched. CDR3 nucleotides: TGCGCCAGCAGCCAAGAACAGGGGGCTAATGAAAAACTGTTTTTT. Its protein product is CASSQEQGANEKLFF.

At least ten counts were recorded for this clone. The chain couples TRBV12-5 to TRBJ1-6; no clear D. Trimming stripped 0 bases from V and 12 bases from J, with 6 bases between. CDR3 length equals 12 residues. The germline gives CDR1 LGHNT, CDR2 FRNRAP. CDR3 sequence reads: CASGLVQKPLHF. CDR3 in DNA: TGTGCTAGTGGTTTGGTACAAAAACCCCTCCACTTT. The full variable domain, completed using reference TRBV12-5 and TRBJ1-6, is DARVTQTPRHKVTEMGQEVTMRCQPILGHNTVFWYRQTMMQGLELLAYFRNRAPLDDSGMPKDRFSAEMPDATLATLKIQPSEPRDSAVYFCASGLVQKPLHFGNGTRLTVT.

The chain is built from TRBV19 and TRBJ1-1; 7 bases fit TRBD1. The trim removed 3 bases at V and 8 bases at J, leaving 9 bases unmatched. The CDR3 covers 14 residues. Germline CDR1 LNHDA, CDR2 SQIVND (reference sequence). CDR3 loop: CASSILGGFEEAFF. Written as DNA, the CDR3 is TGTGCCAGTAGTATTTTAGGGGGCTTCGAGGAAGCTTTCTTT.

This clone turned up a few times. The chain combines TRBV11-3 with TRBJ2-5; D uncertain. This CDR3 region has 14 residues. Germline loops: CDR1 SGHNT, CDR2 YENEEA. The germline V and J ends were trimmed by 2 bases and 0 bases, with 7 bases remaining between them. The CDR3 bases are TGTGCCAGCAGCTTACGCGCCAACCAAGAGACCCAGTACTTC. The encoded protein is CASSLRANQETQYF.

V gene TRBV10-2 combines with J gene TRBJ1-2; 8 positions match TRBD1. The CDR3 sequence is 13 residues long. The germline V gene has CDR1 WSHSY and CDR2 SAAADI. V shed 5 bases, J shed 8 bases, and the junction held 7 bases outside the gene matches. For the CDR3, the DNA is TGCGCCAGCAGTCCGGACAGGGCCGGGGGCTACACCTTC. Its translation: CASSPDRAGGYTF.

The chain joins TRBV7-9 to TRBJ1-2; D ambiguous. V shed 5 bases and J shed 8 bases, with 9 bases lying between them. The CDR3 totals 11 residues. Germline CDR1 and CDR2: SEHNR and FQNEAQ (reference sequence). The CDR3, as DNA: TGTGCCAGCAGCATGACAAGGGGCTACACCTTC. Amino acid sequence: CASSMTRGYTF.

The chain recombines TRBV9 with TRBJ1-3; D not certain. The CDR3 runs 16 residues. The ends were cut back, 1 base at V and 0 bases at J, with 11 bases in the middle. Germline assignment: CDR1 SGDLS and CDR2 YYNGEE. As DNA, the CDR3 is TGTGCCAGCAGCGTAAGACTGAGCCTCTCTGGAAACACCATATATTTT. It is translated as CASSVRLSLSGNTIYF. Drawing the rest from reference TRBV9 and TRBJ1-3, the complete variable domain is DSGVTQTPKHLITATGQRVTLRCSPRSGDLSVYWYQQSLDQGLQFLIQYYNGEERAKGNILERFSAQQFPDLHSELNLSSLELGDSALYFCASSVRLSLSGNTIYFGEGSWLTVV.

The chain uses TRBV11-3 and TRBJ2-5, with 7 bases identical to TRBD2. The CDR3 loop spans 13 amino acids. V was pared by 9 bases and J by 5 bases, with 9 bases of the junction left unmatched. Germline CDR1 and CDR2: SGHNT and YENEEA. Here the CDR3 reads CASGRDSGETQYF. The CDR3 region has the DNA TGTGCCAGTGGGAGGGATTCGGGGGAGACCCAGTACTTC.

V and J are TRBV3-1 (or the pseudogene TRBV3-2) and TRBJ1-6; TRBD1 matches 11 bases. Germline CDR1 and CDR2: LGHDT and YNNKEL (reference sequence). The J segment lost 1 base and the V segment lost 6 bases, leaving 20 bases of the junction unmatched. The CDR3 has 22 residues. The DNA of the CDR3 is TGTGCCAGCAGGGAAACTCACCTGGGGACAGGGGGAAAAATTTCCTATAATTCACCCCTCCACTTT. Amino acid sequence: CASRETHLGTGGKISYNSPLHF.

The chain recombines TRBV11-3 with TRBJ1-1; D not certain. The CDR3 has 11 amino acids. Trimming took off 3 bases at V and 8 bases at J, with 7 bases between the two ends. Germline CDR1 and CDR2: SGHNT and YENEEA. The CDR3 protein is CASSFEGEAFF. DNA of the CDR3: TGTGCCAGCAGCTTTGAGGGCGAAGCTTTCTTT.

This clone was recorded a few times. This chain joins TRBV7-2 and TRBJ1-2, with TRBD1 matching 10 bases. Trimming took 5 bases from V and 0 from J; bases not matched to a gene: 6. The CDR3 consists of 16 residues. The germline V gene encodes CDR1 SGHTA and CDR2 FQGNSA. The CDR3 reads CASSPRQGASNYGYTF. The DNA for the CDR3 is TGTGCCAGCAGCCCGCGACAGGGGGCATCTAACTATGGCTACACCTTC.

The gene calls are TRBV28 and TRBJ1-3; TRBD1 might be the D (6 bases). Germline CDR1 is MDHEN and CDR2 is SYDVKM. The CDR3 is 13 amino acids. V gave up 5 bases and J gave up 7 bases, with 12 bases separating them. CDR3 DNA sequence: TGTGCCAGCAGTGCGAGGGGGGGGAACACCATATATTTT. It specifies CASSARGGNTIYF.

This clone was counted a single time. The chain joins TRBV6-5 to TRBJ1-5; D not resolved. The germline V gene encodes CDR1 MNHEY and CDR2 SVGAGI. The V gene lost 3 bases and the J gene lost 5 bases, with 8 bases spanning the gap. CDR3 length: 13 residues. Written as DNA, the CDR3 is TGTGCCAGCAGTTATGCCCCGGATCAGCCCCAGCATTTT. The encoded protein is CASSYAPDQPQHF.

The chain employs TRBV28 and TRBJ2-7, with D possibly TRBD2 on 6 matching bases. CDR1 and CDR2 (germline): MDHEN, SYDVKM. The CDR3 runs to 15 residues. V was clipped by 2 bases and J by 1 base, with 12 bases between them. The CDR3: CASSLGGTPSYEQYF. In DNA, the CDR3 is TGTGCCAGCAGTTTAGGGGGGACCCCATCCTACGAGCAGTACTTC.

This clone was observed a single time. The chain recombines TRBV18 with TRBJ2-7; a weak D match, TRBD2 (7 bases). The CDR3 covers 16 residues. CDR1 is KGHSH, CDR2 LQKENI, per germline. The V end lost 4 bases, the J end lost 3 bases, and 19 bases lay between the germline ends. The CDR3 DNA is TGTGCCAGCTCACAAACGGGGGGCTTGGACCTCTACGAGCAGTACTTC. Its translation: CASSQTGGLDLYEQYF.

The chain employs TRBV18 and TRBJ1-5; D is unresolved. Looked up from germline, CDR1 is KGHSH and CDR2 is LQKENI. Trimming took off 0 bases at V and 8 bases at J, with 8 bases between the two ends. CDR3 length: 13 residues. This CDR3 is CASSPPDGEPQHF. The CDR3 DNA reads as TGTGCCAGCTCACCACCGGACGGGGAGCCCCAGCATTTT. Drawing the rest from reference TRBV18 and TRBJ1-5, the complete variable domain is NAGVMQNPRHLVRRRGQEARLRCSPMKGHSHVYWYRQLPEEGLKFMVYLQKENIIDESGMPKERFSAEFPKEGPSILRIQQVVRGDSAAYFCASSPPDGEPQHFGDGTRLSIL.

The chain links TRBV6-2 or TRBV6-3 to TRBJ1-1; D is uncertain. The CDR3 extends over 14 amino acids. Trimming left V 1 base short and J 5 bases short, with 11 bases between. Germline V gene lookup returns CDR1 MNHEY and CDR2 SVGEGT. CDR3 coding DNA: TGTGCCAGCAGTTACTTATCGCGGAGGACTGAAGCTTTCTTT. Residues: CASSYLSRRTEAFF.

The J gene is TRBJ1-2, the V gene TRBV23-1, with 8 positions matching TRBD1. TRBV23-1 is assigned to the ORF class and has an uncertain function. V lost 7 bases, J lost 4 bases, and 8 bases stayed unmatched. The CDR3 has 14 residues. Written as DNA, the CDR3 is TGCGCCAGCAACATGGACAGGGAGGTCTATGGCTACACCTTC. Translated: CASNMDREVYGYTF.

The CDR3 sequence is CASSQNRGSYEQYF. The CDR3 DNA reads as TGTGCCAGCAGCCAAAACAGGGGTTCCTACGAGCAGTACTTC. The chain recombines TRBV3-1 (or the pseudogene TRBV3-2) with TRBJ2-7; 7 bases align to TRBD1. Trimming took 2 bases from V and 1 from J; bases not matched to a gene: 2. CDR1 is LGHDT and CDR2 is YNNKEL in the germline V gene (reference sequence). The CDR3 loop spans 14 amino acids.